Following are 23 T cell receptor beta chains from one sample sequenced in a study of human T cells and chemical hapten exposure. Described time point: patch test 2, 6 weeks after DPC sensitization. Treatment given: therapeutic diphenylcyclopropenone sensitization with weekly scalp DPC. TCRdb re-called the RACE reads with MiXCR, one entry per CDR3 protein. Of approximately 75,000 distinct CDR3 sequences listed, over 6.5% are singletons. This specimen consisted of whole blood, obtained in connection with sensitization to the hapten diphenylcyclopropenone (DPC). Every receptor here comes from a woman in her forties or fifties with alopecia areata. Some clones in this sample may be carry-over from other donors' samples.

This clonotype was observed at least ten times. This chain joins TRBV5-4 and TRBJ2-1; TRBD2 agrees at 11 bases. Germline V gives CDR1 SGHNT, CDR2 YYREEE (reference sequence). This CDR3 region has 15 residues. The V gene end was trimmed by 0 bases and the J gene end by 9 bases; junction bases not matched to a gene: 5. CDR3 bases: TGTGCCAGCAGCTTGGAGAGTAGCGGGAGGGGTGAGCAGTTCTTC. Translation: CASSLESSGRGEQFF. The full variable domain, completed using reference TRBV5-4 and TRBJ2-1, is ETGVTQSPTHLIKTRGQQVTLRCSSQSGHNTVSWYQQALGQGPQFIFQYYREEENGRGNFPPRFSGLQFPNYSSELNVNALELDDSALYLCASSLESSGRGEQFFGPGTRLTVL.

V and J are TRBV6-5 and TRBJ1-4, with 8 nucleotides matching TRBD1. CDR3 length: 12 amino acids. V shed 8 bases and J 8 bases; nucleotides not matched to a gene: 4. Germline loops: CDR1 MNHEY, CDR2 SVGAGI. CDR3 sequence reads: CASGTGGEKLFF. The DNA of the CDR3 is TGTGCCAGCGGGACAGGCGGCGAAAAACTGTTTTTT.

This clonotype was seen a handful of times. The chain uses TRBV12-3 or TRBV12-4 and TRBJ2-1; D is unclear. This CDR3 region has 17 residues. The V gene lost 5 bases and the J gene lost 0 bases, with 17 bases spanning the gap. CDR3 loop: CASSPTLGGSSYNEQFF. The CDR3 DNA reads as TGTGCCAGCAGTCCCACCTTGGGCGGAAGCTCCTACAATGAGCAGTTCTTC.

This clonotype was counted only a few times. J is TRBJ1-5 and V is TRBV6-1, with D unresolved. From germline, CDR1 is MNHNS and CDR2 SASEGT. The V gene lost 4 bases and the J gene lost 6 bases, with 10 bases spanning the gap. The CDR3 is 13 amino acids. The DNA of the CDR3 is TGTGCCAGCAGTGTGGACTTAACTCAGCCCCAGCATTTT. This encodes CASSVDLTQPQHF.

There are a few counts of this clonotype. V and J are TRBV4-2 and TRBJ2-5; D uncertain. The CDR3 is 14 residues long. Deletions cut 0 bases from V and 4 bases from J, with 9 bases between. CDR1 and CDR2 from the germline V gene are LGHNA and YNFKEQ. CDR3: CASSQESGRETQYF. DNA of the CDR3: TGTGCCAGCAGCCAAGAATCCGGGCGAGAGACCCAGTACTTC.

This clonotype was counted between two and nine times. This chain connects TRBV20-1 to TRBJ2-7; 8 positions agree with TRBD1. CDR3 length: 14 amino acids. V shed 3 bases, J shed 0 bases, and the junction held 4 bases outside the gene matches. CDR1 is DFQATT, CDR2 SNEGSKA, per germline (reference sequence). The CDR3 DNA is TGCAGTGCTAGGTCGGGACAGGTCTCCTACGAGCAGTACTTC. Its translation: CSARSGQVSYEQYF.

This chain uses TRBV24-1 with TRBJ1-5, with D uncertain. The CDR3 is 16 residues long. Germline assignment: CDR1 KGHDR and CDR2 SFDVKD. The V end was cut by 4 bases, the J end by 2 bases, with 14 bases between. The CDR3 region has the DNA TGTGCCACCAGTGACCCCCCCCTTGGGCGCAATCAGCCCCAGCATTTT. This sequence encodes CATSDPPLGRNQPQHF.

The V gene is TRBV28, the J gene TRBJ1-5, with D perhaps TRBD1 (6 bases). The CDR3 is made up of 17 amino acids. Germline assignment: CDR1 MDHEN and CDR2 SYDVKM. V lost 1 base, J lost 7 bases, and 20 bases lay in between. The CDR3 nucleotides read TGTGCCAGCAGTTTATATGACCTGGGGGCCCCCAGGCAGCCCCAGCATTTT. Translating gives CASSLYDLGAPRQPQHF.

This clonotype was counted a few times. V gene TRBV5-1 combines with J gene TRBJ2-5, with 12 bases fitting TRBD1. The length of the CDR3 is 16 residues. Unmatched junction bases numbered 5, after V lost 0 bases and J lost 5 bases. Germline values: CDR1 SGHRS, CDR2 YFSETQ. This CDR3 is CASSLVGTGGMETQYF. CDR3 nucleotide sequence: TGCGCCAGCAGCTTGGTTGGGACAGGGGGCATGGAGACCCAGTACTTC.

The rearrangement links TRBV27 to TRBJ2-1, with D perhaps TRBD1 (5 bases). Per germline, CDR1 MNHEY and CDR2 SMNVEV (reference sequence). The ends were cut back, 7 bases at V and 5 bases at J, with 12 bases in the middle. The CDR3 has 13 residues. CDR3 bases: TGTGCCAGCACTGTGGGGCAGAACAATGAGCAGTTCTTC. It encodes CASTVGQNNEQFF.

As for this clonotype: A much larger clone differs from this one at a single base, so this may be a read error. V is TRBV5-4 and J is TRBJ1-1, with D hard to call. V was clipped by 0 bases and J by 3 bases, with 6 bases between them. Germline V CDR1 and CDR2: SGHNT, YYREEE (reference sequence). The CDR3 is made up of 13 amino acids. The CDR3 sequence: CASSLDSYTEAFF. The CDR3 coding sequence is TGTGCCAGCAGCTTGGACAGTTACACTGAAGCTTTCTTT.

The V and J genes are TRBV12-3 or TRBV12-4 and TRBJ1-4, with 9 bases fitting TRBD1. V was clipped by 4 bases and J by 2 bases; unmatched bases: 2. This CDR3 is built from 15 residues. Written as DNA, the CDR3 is TGTGCCAGCAGTTGGGACAGGGTGACTAATGAAAAACTGTTTTTT. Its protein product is CASSWDRVTNEKLFF.

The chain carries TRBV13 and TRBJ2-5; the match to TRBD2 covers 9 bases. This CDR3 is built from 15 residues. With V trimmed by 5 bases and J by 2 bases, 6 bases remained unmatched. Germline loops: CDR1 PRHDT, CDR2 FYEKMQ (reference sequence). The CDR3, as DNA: TGTGCCAGCAGCACTATAGCGGGGGCACAAGAGACCCAGTACTTC. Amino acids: CASSTIAGAQETQYF.

CDR3 sequence (DNA): TGCAGTGCGAGCGACAGGGAGGAGTACTTC. Its protein product is CSASDREEYF. V gene TRBV20-1 combines with J gene TRBJ2-7, with D maybe TRBD1 (7 bases). This CDR3 is 10 amino acids long. The ends were cut back, 6 bases at V and 11 bases at J, with 14 bases in the middle. The germline gives CDR1 DFQATT, CDR2 SNEGSKA (reference sequence).

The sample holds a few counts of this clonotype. CDR3 DNA sequence: TGTGCCAGCAGTTGGCTAGGCCCTGAGCAGTTCTTC. Protein: CASSWLGPEQFF. J is TRBJ2-1 and V is TRBV2, with no clear D. V was cut by 5 bases and J by 9 bases, with 11 bases left in between. CDR1 and CDR2 from the germline V gene are SNHLY and FYNNEI. The CDR3 contains 12 residues.

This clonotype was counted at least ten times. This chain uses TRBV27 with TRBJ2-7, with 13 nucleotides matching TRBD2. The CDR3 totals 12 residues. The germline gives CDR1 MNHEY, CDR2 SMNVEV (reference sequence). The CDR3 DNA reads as TGTGCTACGGGACTAGCGGGACGCGAGCAGTACTTC. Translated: CATGLAGREQYF.

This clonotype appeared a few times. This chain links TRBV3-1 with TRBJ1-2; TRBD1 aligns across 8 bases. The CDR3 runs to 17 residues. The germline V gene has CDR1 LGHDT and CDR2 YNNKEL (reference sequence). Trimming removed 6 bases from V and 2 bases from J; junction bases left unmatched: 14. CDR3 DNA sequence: TGTGCCAGCAGTACCCCATATGGACAGGGTCGGAACTATGGCTACACCTTC. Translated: CASSTPYGQGRNYGYTF.

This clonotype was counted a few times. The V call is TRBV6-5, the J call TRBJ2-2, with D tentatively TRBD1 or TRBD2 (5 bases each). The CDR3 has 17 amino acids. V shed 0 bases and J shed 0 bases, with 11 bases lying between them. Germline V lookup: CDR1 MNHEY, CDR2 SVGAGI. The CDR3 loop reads CASSYSWGSTNTGELFF. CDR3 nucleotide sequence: TGTGCCAGCAGTTACTCGTGGGGGTCGACGAACACCGGGGAGCTGTTTTTT.

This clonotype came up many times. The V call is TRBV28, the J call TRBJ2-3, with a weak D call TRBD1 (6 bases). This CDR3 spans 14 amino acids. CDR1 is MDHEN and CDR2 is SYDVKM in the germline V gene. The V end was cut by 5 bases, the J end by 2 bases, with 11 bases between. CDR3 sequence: CASSPRDNTDTQYF. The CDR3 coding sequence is TGTGCCAGCAGTCCCCGGGACAACACAGATACGCAGTATTTT. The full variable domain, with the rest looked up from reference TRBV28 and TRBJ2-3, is DVKVTQSSRYLVKRTGEKVFLECVQDMDHENMFWYRQDPGLGLRLIYFSYDVKMKEKGDIPEGYSVSREKKERFSLILESASTNQTSMYLCASSPRDNTDTQYFGPGTRLTVL.

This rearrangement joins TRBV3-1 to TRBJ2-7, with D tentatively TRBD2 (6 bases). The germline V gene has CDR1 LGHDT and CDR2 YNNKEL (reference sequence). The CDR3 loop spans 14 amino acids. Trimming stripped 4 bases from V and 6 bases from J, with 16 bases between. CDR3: CASSRTSKIREQYF. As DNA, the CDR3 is TGTGCCAGCAGCCGCACTAGCAAGATCCGCGAGCAGTACTTC.

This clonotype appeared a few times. The CDR3 coding sequence is TGTGCCAGCAGCGGAGGCCTAACCAATCAAGAGACCCAGTACTTC. Amino acid sequence: CASSGGLTNQETQYF. V is TRBV5-8 and J is TRBJ2-5; TRBD2 might be the D (5 bases). V was cut by 4 bases and J by 2 bases, with 15 bases left in between. Per the germline V gene, CDR1 is SGHTS and CDR2 is YDEGEE. The CDR3 runs 15 residues. The full variable domain, with the rest looked up from reference TRBV5-8 and TRBJ2-5, is EAGVTQSPTHLIKTRGQQATLRCSPISGHTSVYWYQQALGLGLQFLLWYDEGEERNRGNFPPRFSGRQFPNYSSELNVNALELEDSALYLCASSGGLTNQETQYFGPGTRLLVL.

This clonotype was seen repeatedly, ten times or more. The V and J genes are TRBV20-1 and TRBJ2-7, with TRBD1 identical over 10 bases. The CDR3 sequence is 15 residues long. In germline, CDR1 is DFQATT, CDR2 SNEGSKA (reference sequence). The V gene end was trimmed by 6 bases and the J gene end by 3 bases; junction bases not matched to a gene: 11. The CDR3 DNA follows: TGCAGTGCCGTTCCTGGGACAGGGGAGAACTACGAGCAGTACTTC. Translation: CSAVPGTGENYEQYF.

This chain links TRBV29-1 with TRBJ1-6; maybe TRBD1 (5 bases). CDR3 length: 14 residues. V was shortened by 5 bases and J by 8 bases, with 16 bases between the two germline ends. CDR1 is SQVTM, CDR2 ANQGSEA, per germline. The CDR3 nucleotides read TGCAGCGTTCGAAAAGGCCCCAGGGATTCACCCCTCCACTTT. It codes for CSVRKGPRDSPLHF.